A single sample gave rise to the 2 T cell receptor beta chains below, sequenced in a study of coeliac disease. The method was immunoSEQ multiplex PCR; TCRdb's version includes in-frame clones alone and lacks a portion of them. This sample has over 5,500 clones, with about 59% found just once. Sequencing was carried out using lymphocytes from the gut lamina propria. Receptors originate from a man in his fifties or sixties with celiac disease on a gluten-free diet.

Turning to this clone: Other DNA sequences within the sample encode an identical CDR3. The V and J genes are TRBV7-8 and TRBJ1-1; perhaps TRBD1 as D (6 bases). V shed 2 bases and J shed 3 bases, with 13 bases lying between them. CDR1 and CDR2 from the germline V gene are SGHVS and FQNEAQ. The CDR3 is 15 amino acids. CDR3 sequence (DNA): TGTGCCAGCAGCTTATTTCACAGACAGGACACTGAAGCTTTCTTT. It codes for CASSLFHRQDTEAFF.

This clone was recorded a few times. The genes are TRBV4-1 and TRBJ2-3, with 9 nucleotides matching TRBD2. The CDR3 sequence is 17 residues long. Germline V CDR1 and CDR2: MGHRA, YSYEKL. V gave up 4 bases and J gave up 4 bases; unmatched junction bases: 12. The CDR3 sequence: CASSREVSGGGADTQYF. CDR3 DNA sequence: TGCGCCAGCAGCCGAGAGGTCAGTGGCGGGGGGGCAGATACGCAGTATTTT.